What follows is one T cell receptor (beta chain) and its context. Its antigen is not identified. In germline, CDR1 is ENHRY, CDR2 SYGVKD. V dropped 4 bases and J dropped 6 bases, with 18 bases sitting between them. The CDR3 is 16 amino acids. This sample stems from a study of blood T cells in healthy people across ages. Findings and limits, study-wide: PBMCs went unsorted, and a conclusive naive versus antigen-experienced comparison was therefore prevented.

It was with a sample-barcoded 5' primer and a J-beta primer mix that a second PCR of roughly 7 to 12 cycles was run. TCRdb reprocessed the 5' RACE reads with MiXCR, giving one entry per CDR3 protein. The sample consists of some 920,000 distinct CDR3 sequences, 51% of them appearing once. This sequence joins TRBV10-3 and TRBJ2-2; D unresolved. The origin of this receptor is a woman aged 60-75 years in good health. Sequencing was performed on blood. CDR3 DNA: TGTGCCATCAGTGGAGTTGGCGGACCAATTTCCGGGGAGCTGTTTTTT. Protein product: CAISGVGGPISGELFF.